The sequence of this TCR beta chain was determined in a study of T cell repertoires in cytomegalovirus infection. At the level of the study: In public TCR beta signatures, there were indications of both CMV infection and matching HLA type.

TCRdb re-analysed the reads in MiXCR, keeping a single row per CDR3 protein. Of about 310,000 distinct CDR3 sequences listed, 15% to 20% were seen once; the top ten hold about 12%. Whole-study findings and limits: CMV-specific TCR beta clonotypes restricted by HLA-C were the ones dominating the ex vivo response. Identification of carriers of CMV plus the relevant HLA was performed using cumulative public TCR beta family frequency.

V lost 2 bases, J lost 2 bases, and 9 bases stayed unmatched. The CDR3 consists of 17 residues. This clonotype has ten or more counts. The antigen is unknown. The sequence derives from a human donor in good health (CMV status not recorded). Some clones in this sample may be carry-over from other donors' samples. Material: PBMCs. V is TRBV12-3 or TRBV12-4 and J is TRBJ2-1, with 7 bases matching TRBD2. DNA for the CDR3: TGTGCCAGCAGTTTACTAGCTAGCGGCCCGCCCTACAATGAGCAGTTCTTC. Its translation: CASSLLASGPPYNEQFF.